This is a list of T cell receptor beta chains from one sample in a study of blood T cells in healthy people across ages. Via MiXCR, TCRdb re-called the 5' RACE reads, giving one row per CDR3 protein. The data contain roughly 500,000 distinct CDR3 sequences, nearly 25% of them singletons. The same data also contributed to another study, on T cells of mothers and their children.

Sequenced material: blood. These TCRs come from a boy aged 5-17 years in good health. CDR3s include the opening cysteine and the closing phenylalanine or tryptophan. D genes are given only for firm matches. Some rows mark clone size as missing; the rest say once, few, many or name a class of expanded clone.

j_call,v_call,clone_size,d_call,cdr3_aa,cdr3_nt
TRBJ1-5,TRBV4-3,NA,NA,CASSQDTGYQPQHF,TGCGCCAGCAGCCAAGATACAGGGTACCAGCCCCAGCATTTT
TRBJ2-5,TRBV29-1,few,TRBD1,CSVGPQPGQGTETQYF,TGCAGCGTTGGACCTCAACCGGGACAGGGTACGGAGACCCAGTACTTC
TRBJ2-1,TRBV5-1,NA,NA,CASSFKAGNEQFF,TGCGCCAGCAGCTTCAAAGCGGGCAATGAGCAGTTCTTC
TRBJ2-3,TRBV5-1,NA,NA,CASSPEGPSTDTQYF,TGCGCCAGCTCACCCGAGGGACCTAGCACAGATACGCAGTATTTT
TRBJ2-7,TRBV28,few,TRBD2,CASSLAGGGFSEQYF,TGTGCCAGCAGTCTAGCGGGAGGGGGTTTCTCCGAGCAGTACTTC
TRBJ2-2,TRBV28,few,TRBD1,CASSLIWLAGGRTGELFF,TGTGCCAGCAGTTTAATTTGGCTTGCAGGGGGAAGGACCGGGGAGCTGTTTTTT
TRBJ1-5,TRBV28,NA,NA,CASSFGQYSNQPQHF,TGTGCCAGCAGTTTTGGACAGTATAGCAATCAGCCCCAGCATTTT
TRBJ2-7,TRBV20-1,NA,TRBD1,CSARITGEPSIQYF,TGCAGTGCTAGGATTACAGGGGAGCCTAGCATACAATACTTC
TRBJ1-4,TRBV7-2,few,NA,CASSFKRGANEKLFF,TGTGCCAGCAGCTTTAAGAGGGGCGCTAATGAAAAACTGTTTTTT
TRBJ2-5,TRBV28,NA,NA,CASSPGFVDQETQYF,TGTGCCAGCAGTCCAGGGTTTGTGGACCAAGAGACCCAGTACTTC
TRBJ2-3,TRBV29-1,NA,NA,CSVELDTQYF,TGCAGCGTTGAGTTAGATACGCAGTATTTT
TRBJ2-3,TRBV7-2,NA,TRBD2,CASSLSTSTADTQYF,TGTGCCAGCAGCTTATCGACTAGCACGGCAGATACGCAGTATTTT
TRBJ2-1,TRBV20-1,once,NA,CSVPVVASYNEQFF,TGCAGTGTCCCCGTGGTAGCCTCCTACAATGAGCAGTTCTTC
TRBJ2-1,TRBV30,once,NA,CALAVGGEQFF,TGTGCCCTCGCCGTGGGGGGTGAGCAGTTCTTC
TRBJ1-3,TRBV7-8,few,NA,CASSFQGNTIYF,TGTGCCAGCAGCTTCCAAGGAAACACCATATATTTT